A single sample gave rise to the 9 T cell receptor beta chains below, sequenced in a study of beta chain features in type 1 diabetes. The antigens these receptors bind are not known. Study results and caveats: People with Type 1 diabetes carried modestly yet significantly shorter TCRB CDR3s in all four CD4+ subsets.

Reverse transcription of all isolated RNA meant that expressed TCRB transcripts were sequenced. Here immunoSEQ multiplex PCR was the method, and the copy in TCRdb shows in-frame clones only, minus some. The sample records some 150,000 clones, about 13% being singletons. The sequenced sample consisted of central memory CD4+ T cells from blood. Receptors originate from a man aged 18 to 29 with type 1 diabetes.

V gene TRBV6-1 combines with J gene TRBJ2-5; TRBD1 is a possible D gene (7 bases). Germline assignment: CDR1 MNHNS and CDR2 SASEGT. This CDR3 region has 13 residues. Between the trimmed V and J ends, which lost 11 bases and 6 bases, there was a span of 19 bases. In nucleotides, the CDR3 is TGTGCCTGCCAGACAGGGACTTCGAAGACCCAGTACTTC. This translates into CACQTGTSKTQYF.

The rearrangement uses TRBV15 and TRBJ1-4; 8 nucleotides line up with TRBD1. Germline trimming cut 3 bases from V and 6 bases from J; bases unmatched to any gene: 9. Germline V gene lookup returns CDR1 LNHNV and CDR2 YYDKDF (reference sequence). The CDR3 covers 16 residues. DNA for the CDR3: TGTGCCACCAGCAGGCGCGACAGGGGACGATATGAAAAACTGTTTTTT. Protein product: CATSRRDRGRYEKLFF.

This clone was detected a few times. The same CDR3 is also encoded by other DNA sequences in this sample. This chain joins TRBV18 and TRBJ2-3; no clear D. The CDR3 runs 14 residues. Trimming took off 2 bases at V and 0 bases at J, with 6 bases between the two ends. CDR1 KGHSH and CDR2 LQKENI come from the germline V gene. The CDR3 nucleotides read TGTGCCAGCTCACCAGGCAGGAGCACAGATACGCAGTATTTT. Translated, it gives CASSPGRSTDTQYF.

For the CDR3, the DNA is TGTGCCAGCAGTGATACGATGGGGCGCTTTCGTGGGTTAGCTGAAGCTTTCTTT. Residues: CASSDTMGRFRGLAEAFF. This chain connects TRBV6-1 to TRBJ1-1; TRBD1 is a possible D gene (5 bases). Germline CDR1 MNHNS, CDR2 SASEGT. This CDR3 is 18 amino acids long. Trimming removed 3 bases at V and 6 bases at J, with 26 bases between.

Many counts were recorded for this clone. V gene TRBV27 combines with J gene TRBJ2-7; D gene ambiguous. CDR1 is MNHEY, CDR2 SMNVEV, per germline (reference sequence). V lost 2 bases, J lost 0 bases, and 8 bases lay in between. The CDR3 covers 14 residues. The CDR3 here is CASSLGTSSYEQYF. Written as DNA, the CDR3 is TGTGCCAGCAGTTTAGGCACGAGCTCCTACGAGCAGTACTTC.

In this sample, this clone turned up a few times. V is TRBV6-5 and J is TRBJ1-5; 8 bases line up with TRBD1. Germline CDR1 reads MNHEY; CDR2 reads SVGAGI. The CDR3 contains 15 residues. V shed 2 bases, J shed 5 bases, and the junction held 5 bases outside the gene matches. In DNA form, the CDR3 reads TGTGCCAGCAGTTACACGACAGGGGAAGATCAGCCCCAGCATTTT. It codes for CASSYTTGEDQPQHF.

V usage is TRBV6-1 and J usage is TRBJ2-7, with D possibly called TRBD1 or TRBD2 (5 bases each). The CDR3 loop spans 13 amino acids. V lost 5 bases and J lost 7, with 15 bases in between. From germline, CDR1 is MNHNS and CDR2 SASEGT. CDR3 nucleotides: TGTGCCAGCAGTTATACCGGGACGGGGGAGCAGTACTTC. Its protein is CASSYTGTGEQYF.

This rearrangement joins TRBV27 to TRBJ1-2; the D gene is possibly TRBD1 (6 bases). Germline CDR1 and CDR2: MNHEY and SMNVEV (reference sequence). The CDR3 sequence is 13 residues long. V gave up 7 bases and J gave up 8 bases, with 17 bases separating them. The CDR3 is CASINRALGGYTF. Written as DNA, the CDR3 is TGTGCCAGCATAAACAGGGCTTTAGGCGGCTACACCTTC.

This clone came up a few times. The J gene is TRBJ1-1, the V gene TRBV30, with 11 bases matching TRBD1. The germline gives CDR1 GTSNPN, CDR2 SVGIG (reference sequence). The J segment lost 5 bases and the V segment lost 3 bases, leaving 8 bases of the junction unmatched. The CDR3 spans 15 residues. The CDR3 nucleotides are TGTGCCTGGAGCCGTACCGGGACAGGGGGTACTGAAGCTTTCTTT. Protein product: CAWSRTGTGGTEAFF.